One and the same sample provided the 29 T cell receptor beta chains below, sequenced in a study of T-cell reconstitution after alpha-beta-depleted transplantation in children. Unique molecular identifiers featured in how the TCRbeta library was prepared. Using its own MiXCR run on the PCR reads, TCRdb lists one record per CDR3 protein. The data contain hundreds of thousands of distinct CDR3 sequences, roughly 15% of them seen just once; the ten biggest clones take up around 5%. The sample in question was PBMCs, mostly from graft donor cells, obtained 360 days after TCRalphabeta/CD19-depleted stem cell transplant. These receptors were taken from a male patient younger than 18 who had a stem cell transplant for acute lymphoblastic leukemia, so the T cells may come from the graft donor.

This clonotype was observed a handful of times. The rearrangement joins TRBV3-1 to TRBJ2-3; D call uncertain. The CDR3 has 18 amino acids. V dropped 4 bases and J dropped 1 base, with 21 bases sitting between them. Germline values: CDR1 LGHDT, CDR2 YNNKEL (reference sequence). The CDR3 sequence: CASSPSPLLSGGTDTQYF. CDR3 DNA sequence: TGTGCCAGCAGCCCCAGCCCCTTACTATCGGGCGGCACAGATACGCAGTATTTT.

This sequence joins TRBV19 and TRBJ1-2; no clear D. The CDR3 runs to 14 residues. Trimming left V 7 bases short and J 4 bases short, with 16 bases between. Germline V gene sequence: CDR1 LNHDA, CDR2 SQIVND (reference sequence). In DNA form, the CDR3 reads TGTGCCAGTACCCTCGGAGGCGGACTCTATGGCTACACCTTC. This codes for CASTLGGGLYGYTF.

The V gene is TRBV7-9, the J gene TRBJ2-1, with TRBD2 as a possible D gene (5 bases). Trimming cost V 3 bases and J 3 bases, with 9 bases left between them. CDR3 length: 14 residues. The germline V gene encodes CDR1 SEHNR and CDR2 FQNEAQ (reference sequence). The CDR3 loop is CASSFAEGYNEQFF. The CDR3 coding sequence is TGTGCCAGCAGCTTTGCCGAGGGCTACAATGAGCAGTTCTTC.

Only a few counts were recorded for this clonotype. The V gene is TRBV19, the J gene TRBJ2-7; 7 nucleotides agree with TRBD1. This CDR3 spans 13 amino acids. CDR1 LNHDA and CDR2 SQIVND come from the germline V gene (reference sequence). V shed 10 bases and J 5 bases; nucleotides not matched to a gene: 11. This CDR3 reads CATRLTGLDEQYF. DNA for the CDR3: TGTGCCACGCGATTGACAGGGTTAGACGAGCAGTACTTC.

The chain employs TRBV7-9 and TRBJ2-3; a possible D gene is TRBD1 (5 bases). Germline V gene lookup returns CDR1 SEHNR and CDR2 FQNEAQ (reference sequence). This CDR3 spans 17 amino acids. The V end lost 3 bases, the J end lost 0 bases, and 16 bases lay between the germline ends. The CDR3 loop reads CASSLGIKGSSTDTQYF. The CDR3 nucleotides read TGTGCCAGCAGCTTGGGGATAAAGGGGTCTAGCACAGATACGCAGTATTTT.

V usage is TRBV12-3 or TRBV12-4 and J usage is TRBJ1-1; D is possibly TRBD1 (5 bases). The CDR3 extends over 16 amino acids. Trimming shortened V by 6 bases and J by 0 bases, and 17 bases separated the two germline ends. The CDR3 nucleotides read TGTGCCAGCAGGACGGACTGGGGCAGGGTGAACACTGAAGCTTTCTTT. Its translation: CASRTDWGRVNTEAFF.

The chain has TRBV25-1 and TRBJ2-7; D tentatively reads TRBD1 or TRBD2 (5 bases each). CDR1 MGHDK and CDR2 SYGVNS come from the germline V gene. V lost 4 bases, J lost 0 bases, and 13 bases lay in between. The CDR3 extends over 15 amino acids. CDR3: CASSATGTGSYEQYF. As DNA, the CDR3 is TGTGCCAGCAGTGCCACCGGGACGGGCTCCTACGAGCAGTACTTC.

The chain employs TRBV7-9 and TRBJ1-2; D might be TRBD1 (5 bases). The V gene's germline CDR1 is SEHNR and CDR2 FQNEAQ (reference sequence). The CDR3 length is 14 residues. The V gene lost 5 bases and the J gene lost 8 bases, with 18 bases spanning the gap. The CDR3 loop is CASSNMGQGLGYTF. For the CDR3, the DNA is TGTGCCAGCAGCAACATGGGGCAGGGCCTCGGCTACACCTTC.

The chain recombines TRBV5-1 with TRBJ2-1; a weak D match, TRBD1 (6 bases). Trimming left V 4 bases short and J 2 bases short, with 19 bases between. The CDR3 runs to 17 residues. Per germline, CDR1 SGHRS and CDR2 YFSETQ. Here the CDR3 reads CASSPRTRGGPYNEQFF. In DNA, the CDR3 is TGCGCCAGCAGCCCCAGGACCCGAGGGGGTCCCTACAATGAGCAGTTCTTC.

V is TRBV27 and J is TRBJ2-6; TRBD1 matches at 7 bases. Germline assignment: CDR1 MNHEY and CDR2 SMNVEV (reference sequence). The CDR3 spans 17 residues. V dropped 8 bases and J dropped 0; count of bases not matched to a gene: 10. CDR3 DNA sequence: TGTGCCAGCTCGACCGGACAGGCAATCTCTGGGGCCAACGTCCTGACTTTC. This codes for CASSTGQAISGANVLTF.

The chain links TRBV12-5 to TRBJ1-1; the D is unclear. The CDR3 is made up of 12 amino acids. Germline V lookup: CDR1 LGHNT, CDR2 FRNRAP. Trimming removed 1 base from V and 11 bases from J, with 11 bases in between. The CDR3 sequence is CASGLEGWVAFF. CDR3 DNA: TGTGCTAGTGGTTTGGAGGGTTGGGTGGCTTTCTTT. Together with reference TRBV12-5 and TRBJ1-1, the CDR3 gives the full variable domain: DARVTQTPRHKVTEMGQEVTMRCQPILGHNTVFWYRQTMMQGLELLAYFRNRAPLDDSGMPKDRFSAEMPDATLATLKIQPSEPRDSAVYFCASGLEGWVAFFGQGTRLTVV.

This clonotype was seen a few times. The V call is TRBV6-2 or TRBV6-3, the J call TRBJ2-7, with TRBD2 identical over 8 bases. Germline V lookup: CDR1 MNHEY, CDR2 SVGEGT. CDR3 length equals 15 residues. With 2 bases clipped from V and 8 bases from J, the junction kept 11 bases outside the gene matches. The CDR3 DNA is TGTGCCAGCAGTTACGAACTAGCGGTACTCCTAAAGCAGTACTTC. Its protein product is CASSYELAVLLKQYF.

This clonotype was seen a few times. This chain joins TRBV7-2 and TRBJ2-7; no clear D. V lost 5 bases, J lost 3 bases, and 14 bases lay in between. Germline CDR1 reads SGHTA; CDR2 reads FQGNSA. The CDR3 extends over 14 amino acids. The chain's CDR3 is CASSHPHASYEQYF. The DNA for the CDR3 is TGTGCCAGCAGCCATCCCCACGCGAGCTACGAGCAGTACTTC.

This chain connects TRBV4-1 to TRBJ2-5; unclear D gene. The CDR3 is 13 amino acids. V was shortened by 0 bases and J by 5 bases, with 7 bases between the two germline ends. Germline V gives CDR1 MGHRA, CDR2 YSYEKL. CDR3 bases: TGCGCCAGCAGCCAAGATTGGTGGGAGACCCAGTACTTC. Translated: CASSQDWWETQYF.

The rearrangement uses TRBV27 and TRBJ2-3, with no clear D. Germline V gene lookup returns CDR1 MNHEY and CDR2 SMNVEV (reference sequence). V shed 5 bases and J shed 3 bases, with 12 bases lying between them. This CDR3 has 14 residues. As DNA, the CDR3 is TGTGCCAGCAGTATTTTCTCCGGGACAGATACGCAGTATTTT. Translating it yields CASSIFSGTDTQYF.

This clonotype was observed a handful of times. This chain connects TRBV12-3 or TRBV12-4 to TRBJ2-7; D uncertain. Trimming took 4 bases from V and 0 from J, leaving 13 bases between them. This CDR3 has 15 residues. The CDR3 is CASSSLVGFSYEQYF. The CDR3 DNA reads TGTGCCAGCAGTTCCCTAGTCGGGTTCTCCTACGAGCAGTACTTC.

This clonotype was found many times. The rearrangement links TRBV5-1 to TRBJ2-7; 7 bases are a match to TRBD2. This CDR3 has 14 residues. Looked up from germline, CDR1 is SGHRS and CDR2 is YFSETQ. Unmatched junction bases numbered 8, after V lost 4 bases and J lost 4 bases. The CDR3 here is CASSVSSGVYEQYF. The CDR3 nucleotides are TGCGCCAGCAGCGTTTCTAGCGGAGTTTACGAGCAGTACTTC.

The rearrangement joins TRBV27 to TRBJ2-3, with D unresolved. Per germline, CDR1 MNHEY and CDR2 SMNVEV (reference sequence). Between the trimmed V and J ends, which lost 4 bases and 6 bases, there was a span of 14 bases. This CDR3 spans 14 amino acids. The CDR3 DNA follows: TGTGCCAGCAGTTCCCGTCCCTTGTCGGATACGCAGTATTTT. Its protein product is CASSSRPLSDTQYF.

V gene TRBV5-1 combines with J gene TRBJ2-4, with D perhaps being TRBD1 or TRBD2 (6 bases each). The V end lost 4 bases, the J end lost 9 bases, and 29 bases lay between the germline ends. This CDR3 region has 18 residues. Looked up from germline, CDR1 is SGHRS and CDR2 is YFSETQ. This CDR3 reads CASSPDLTGNGLRGIQYF. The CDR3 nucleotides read TGCGCCAGCAGCCCCGACCTTACAGGGAATGGACTGCGGGGCATTCAGTACTTC. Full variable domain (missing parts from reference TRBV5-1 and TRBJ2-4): KAGVTQTPRYLIKTRGQQVTLSCSPISGHRSVSWYQQTPGQGLQFLFEYFSETQRNKGNFPGRFSGRQFSNSRSEMNVSTLELGDSALYLCASSPDLTGNGLRGIQYFGAGTRLSVL.

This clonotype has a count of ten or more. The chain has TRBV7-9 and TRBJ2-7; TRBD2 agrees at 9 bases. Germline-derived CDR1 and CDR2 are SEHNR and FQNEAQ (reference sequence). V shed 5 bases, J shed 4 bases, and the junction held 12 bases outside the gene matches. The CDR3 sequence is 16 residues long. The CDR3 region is CASSPWIGTSTYEQYF. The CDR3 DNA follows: TGTGCCAGCAGCCCTTGGATTGGGACTAGCACATACGAGCAGTACTTC.

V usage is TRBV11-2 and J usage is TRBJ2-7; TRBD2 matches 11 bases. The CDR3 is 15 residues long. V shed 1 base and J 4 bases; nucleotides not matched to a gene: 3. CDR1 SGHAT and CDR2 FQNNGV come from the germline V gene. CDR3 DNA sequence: TGTGCCAGCAGCTTAGGGCCTAGCGGGGGGTACGAGCAGTACTTC. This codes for CASSLGPSGGYEQYF.

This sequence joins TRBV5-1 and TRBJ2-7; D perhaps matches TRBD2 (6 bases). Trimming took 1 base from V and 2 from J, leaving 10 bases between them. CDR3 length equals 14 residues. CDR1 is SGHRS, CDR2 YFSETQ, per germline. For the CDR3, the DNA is TGCGCCAGCAGCTTGAGGGAGGTCACCTACGAGCAGTACTTC. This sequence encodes CASSLREVTYEQYF.

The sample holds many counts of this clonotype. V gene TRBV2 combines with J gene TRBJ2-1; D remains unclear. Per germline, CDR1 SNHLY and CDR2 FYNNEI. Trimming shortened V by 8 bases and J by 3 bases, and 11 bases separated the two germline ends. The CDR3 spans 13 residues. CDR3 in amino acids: CASALGDYNEQFF. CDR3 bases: TGTGCCAGCGCACTCGGAGACTACAATGAGCAGTTCTTC.

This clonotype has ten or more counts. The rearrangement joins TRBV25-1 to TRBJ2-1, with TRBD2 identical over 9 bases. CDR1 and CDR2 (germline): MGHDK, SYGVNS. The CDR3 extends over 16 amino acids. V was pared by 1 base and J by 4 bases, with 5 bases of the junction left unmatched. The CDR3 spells CASSEFPSGIYNEQFF. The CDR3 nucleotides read TGTGCCAGCAGTGAATTCCCTAGCGGGATATACAATGAGCAGTTCTTC.

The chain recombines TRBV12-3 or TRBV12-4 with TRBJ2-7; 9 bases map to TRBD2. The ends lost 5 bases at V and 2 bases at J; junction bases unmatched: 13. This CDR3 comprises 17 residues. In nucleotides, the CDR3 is TGTGCCAGCAGTCCCCAGGTGGCTAGCGGGAACACCTACGAGCAGTACTTC. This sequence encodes CASSPQVASGNTYEQYF.

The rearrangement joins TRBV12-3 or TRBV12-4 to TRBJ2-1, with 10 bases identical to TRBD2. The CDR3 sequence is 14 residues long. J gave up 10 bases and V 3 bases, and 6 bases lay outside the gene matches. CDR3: CASSFRGAGGEQFF. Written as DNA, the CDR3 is TGTGCCAGCAGTTTCAGGGGAGCGGGAGGGGAGCAGTTCTTC.

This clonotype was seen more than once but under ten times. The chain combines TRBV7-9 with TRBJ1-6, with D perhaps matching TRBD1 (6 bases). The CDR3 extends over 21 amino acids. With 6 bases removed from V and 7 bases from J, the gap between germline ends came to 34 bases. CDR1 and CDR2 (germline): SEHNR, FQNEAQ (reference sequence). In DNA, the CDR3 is TGTGCCAGCAGTCTCGGAAGGGTACGGGACAAGGACCTCAGTGGGAATTCACCCCTCCACTTT. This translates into CASSLGRVRDKDLSGNSPLHF.

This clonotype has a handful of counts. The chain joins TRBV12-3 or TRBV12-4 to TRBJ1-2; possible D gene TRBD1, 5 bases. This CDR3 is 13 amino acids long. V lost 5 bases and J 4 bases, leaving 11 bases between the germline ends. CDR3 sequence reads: CASSNGGVYGYTF. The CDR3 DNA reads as TGTGCCAGCAGTAACGGGGGTGTCTATGGCTACACCTTC.

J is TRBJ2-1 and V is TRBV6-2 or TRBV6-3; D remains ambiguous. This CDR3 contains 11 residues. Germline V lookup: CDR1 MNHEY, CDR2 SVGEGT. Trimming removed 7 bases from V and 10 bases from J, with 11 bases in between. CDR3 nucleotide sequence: TGTGCCAGCAAAACCTCCAGAGAGCAGTTCTTC. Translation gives CASKTSREQFF.